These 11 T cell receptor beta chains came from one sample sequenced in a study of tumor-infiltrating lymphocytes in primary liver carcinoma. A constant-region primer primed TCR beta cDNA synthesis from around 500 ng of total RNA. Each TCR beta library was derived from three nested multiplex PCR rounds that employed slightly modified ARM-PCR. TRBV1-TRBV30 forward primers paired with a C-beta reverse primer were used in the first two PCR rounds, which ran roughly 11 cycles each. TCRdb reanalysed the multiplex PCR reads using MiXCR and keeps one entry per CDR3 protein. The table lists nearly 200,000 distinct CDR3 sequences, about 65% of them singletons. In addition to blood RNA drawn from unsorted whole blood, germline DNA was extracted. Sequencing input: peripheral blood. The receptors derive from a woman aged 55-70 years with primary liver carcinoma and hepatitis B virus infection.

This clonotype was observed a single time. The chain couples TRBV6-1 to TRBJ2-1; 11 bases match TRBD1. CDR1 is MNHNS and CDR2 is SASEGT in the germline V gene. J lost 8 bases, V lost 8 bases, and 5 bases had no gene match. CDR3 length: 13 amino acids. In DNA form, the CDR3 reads TGTGCCAGCGGGAGGGACAGGGGGGATGAGCAGTTCTTC. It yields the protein CASGRDRGDEQFF.

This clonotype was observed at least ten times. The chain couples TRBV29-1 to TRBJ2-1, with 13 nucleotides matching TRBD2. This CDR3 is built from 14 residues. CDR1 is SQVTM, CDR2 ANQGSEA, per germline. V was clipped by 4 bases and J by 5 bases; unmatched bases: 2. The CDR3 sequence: CSVGGLAGNNEQFF. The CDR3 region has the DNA TGCAGCGTTGGGGGACTAGCGGGGAACAATGAGCAGTTCTTC.

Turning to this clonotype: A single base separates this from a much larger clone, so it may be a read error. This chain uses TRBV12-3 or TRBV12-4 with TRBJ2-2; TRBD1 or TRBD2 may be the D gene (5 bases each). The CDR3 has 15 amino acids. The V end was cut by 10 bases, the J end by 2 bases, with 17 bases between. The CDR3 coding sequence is TGTGCCAACAGCCCCCGGGGCCTTAACACCGGGGAGCTGTTTTTT. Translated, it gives CANSPRGLNTGELFF.

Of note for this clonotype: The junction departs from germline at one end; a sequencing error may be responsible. In DNA form, the CDR3 reads TGTACCTGGGGTCGACAGGGTATGGGGACTGAAGCTTTCTTT. As protein: CTWGRQGMGTEAFF. The chain recombines TRBV30 with TRBJ1-1; 7 nucleotides align to TRBD1. This CDR3 is 14 amino acids long. Germline V gene sequence: CDR1 GTSNPN, CDR2 SVGIG (reference sequence).

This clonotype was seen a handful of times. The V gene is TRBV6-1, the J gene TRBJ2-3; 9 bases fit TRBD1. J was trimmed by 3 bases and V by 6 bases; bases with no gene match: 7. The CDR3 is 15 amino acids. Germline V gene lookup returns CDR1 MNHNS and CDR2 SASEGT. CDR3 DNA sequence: TGTGCCAGCAGCAAAGGGACAGGGATAACAGATACGCAGTATTTT. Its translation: CASSKGTGITDTQYF.

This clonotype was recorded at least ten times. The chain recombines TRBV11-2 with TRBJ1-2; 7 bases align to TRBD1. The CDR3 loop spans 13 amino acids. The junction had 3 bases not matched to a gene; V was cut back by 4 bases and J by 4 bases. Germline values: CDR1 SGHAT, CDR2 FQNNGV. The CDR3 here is CASSWDRSYGYTF. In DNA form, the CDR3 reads TGTGCCAGCAGCTGGGACAGATCCTATGGCTACACCTTC.

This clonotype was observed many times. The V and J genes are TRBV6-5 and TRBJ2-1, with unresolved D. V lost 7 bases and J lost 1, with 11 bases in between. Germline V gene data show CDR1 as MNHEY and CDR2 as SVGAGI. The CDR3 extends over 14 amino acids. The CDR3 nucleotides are TGTGCCAGCATTCCAAATCTGTCCTACAATGAGCAGTTCTTC. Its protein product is CASIPNLSYNEQFF.

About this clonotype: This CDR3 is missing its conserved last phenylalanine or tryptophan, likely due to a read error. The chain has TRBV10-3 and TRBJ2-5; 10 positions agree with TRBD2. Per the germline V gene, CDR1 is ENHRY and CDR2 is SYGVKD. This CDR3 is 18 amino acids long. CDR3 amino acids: CVISEGGLADSLWETQYL. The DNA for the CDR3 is TGTGTCATCAGTGAAGGAGGACTAGCGGACTCCCTGTGGGAGACCCAGTACTTA.

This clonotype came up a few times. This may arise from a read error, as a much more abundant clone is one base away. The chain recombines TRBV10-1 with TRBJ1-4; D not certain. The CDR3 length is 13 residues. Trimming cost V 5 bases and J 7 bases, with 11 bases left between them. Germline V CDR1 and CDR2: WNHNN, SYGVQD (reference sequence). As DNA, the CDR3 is TGCGCCAGCAGTATCGGCAGTTCTGAAAAACTGTTTTTT. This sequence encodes CASSIGSSEKLFF.

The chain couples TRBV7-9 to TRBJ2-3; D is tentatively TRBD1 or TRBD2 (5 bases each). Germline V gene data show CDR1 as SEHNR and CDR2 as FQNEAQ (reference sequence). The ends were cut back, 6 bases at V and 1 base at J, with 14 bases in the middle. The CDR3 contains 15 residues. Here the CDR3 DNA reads TGTGCCAGCAGAGTCCGGGACGCCCGCACAGATACGCAGTATTTT. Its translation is CASRVRDARTDTQYF.

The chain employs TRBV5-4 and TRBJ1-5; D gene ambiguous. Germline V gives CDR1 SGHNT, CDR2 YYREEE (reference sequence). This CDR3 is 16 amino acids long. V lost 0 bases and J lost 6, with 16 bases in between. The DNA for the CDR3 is TGTGCCAGCAGCTTGGTCAACTTGGGGAACGGTCAGCCCCAGCATTTT. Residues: CASSLVNLGNGQPQHF.